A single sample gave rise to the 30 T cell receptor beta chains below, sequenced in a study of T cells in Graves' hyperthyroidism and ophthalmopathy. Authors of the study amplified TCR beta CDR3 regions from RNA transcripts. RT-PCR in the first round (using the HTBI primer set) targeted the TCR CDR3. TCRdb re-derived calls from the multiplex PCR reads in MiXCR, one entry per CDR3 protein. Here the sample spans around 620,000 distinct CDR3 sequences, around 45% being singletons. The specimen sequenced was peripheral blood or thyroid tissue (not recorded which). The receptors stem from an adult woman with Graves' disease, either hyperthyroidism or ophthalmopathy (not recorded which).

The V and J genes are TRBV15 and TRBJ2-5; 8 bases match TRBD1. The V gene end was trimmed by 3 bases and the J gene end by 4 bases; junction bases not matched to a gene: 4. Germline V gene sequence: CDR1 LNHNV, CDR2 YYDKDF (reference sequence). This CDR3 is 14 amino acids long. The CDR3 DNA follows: TGTGCCACCAGCAGCGACAGGGGTGGAGAGACCCAGTACTTC. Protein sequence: CATSSDRGGETQYF.

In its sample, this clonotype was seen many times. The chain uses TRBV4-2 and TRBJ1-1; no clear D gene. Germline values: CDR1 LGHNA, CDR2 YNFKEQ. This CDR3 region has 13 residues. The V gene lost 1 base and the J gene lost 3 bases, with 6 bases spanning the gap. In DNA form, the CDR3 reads TGTGCCAGCAGCCAAGTGGATTACACTGAAGCTTTCTTT. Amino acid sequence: CASSQVDYTEAFF.

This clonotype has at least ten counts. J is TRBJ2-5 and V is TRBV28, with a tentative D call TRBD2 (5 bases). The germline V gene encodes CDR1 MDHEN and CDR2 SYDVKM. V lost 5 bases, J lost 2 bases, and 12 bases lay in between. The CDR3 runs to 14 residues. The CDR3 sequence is CASSALREQETQYF. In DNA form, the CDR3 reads TGTGCCAGCAGTGCCCTAAGGGAGCAAGAGACCCAGTACTTC.

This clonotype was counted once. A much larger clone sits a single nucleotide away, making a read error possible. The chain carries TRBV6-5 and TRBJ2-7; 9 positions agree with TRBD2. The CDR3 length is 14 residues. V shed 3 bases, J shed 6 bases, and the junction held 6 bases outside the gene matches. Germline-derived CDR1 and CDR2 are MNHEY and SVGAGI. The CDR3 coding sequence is TGTGCCAGCAGTTATTGGCGGGAGGGTTGCGAGCAGTACTTC. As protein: CASSYWREGCEQYF.

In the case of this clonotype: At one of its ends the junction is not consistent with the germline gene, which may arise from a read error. The CDR3 sequence is CASSPGQGRGGTGAFF. For the CDR3, the DNA is TGTGCCAGCAGCCCGGGACAGGGGAGAGGAGGCACTGGAGCTTTCTTT. The chain recombines TRBV7-2 with TRBJ1-1; 10 nucleotides line up with TRBD1. The CDR3 is made up of 16 amino acids. Germline V gene data show CDR1 as SGHTA and CDR2 as FQGNSA.

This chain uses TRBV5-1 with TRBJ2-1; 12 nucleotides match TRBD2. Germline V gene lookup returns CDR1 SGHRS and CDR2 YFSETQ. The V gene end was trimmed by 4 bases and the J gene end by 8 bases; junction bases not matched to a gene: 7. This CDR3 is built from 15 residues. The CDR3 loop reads CASSVTSGSAYEQFF. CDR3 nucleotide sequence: TGCGCCAGCAGCGTGACTAGCGGGAGTGCGTATGAGCAGTTCTTC.

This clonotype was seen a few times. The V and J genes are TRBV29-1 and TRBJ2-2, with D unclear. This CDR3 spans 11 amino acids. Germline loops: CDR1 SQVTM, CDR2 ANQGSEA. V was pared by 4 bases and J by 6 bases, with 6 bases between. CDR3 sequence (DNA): TGCAGCGTTGGGTCCCCCGGGGAGCTGTTTTTT. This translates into CSVGSPGELFF.

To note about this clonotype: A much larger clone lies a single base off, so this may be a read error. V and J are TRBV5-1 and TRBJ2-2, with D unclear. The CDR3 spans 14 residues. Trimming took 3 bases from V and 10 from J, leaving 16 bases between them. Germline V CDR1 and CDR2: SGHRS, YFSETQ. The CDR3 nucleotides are TGCGCCAGCAGCTCCCTACATCCATTCGAGGAGCTGTTTTTT. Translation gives CASSSLHPFEELFF.

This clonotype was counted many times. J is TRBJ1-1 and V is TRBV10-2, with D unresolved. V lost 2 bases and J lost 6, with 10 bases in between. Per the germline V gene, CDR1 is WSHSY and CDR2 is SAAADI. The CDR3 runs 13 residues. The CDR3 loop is CASSEPVLPEAFF. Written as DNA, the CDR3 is TGCGCCAGCAGTGAGCCCGTACTACCTGAAGCTTTCTTT.

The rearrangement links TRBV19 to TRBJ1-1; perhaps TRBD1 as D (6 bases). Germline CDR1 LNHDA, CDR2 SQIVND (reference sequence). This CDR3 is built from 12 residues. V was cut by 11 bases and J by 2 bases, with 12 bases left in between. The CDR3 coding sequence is TGTGCCGTGTCGGACAGAAACACTGAAGCTTTCTTT. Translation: CAVSDRNTEAFF.

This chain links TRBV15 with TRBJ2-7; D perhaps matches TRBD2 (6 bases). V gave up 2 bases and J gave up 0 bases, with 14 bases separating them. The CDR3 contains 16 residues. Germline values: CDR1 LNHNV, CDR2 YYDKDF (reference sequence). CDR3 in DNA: TGTGCCACCAGCAGATGGATAGCGGTTCTCTCCTACGAGCAGTACTTC. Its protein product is CATSRWIAVLSYEQYF. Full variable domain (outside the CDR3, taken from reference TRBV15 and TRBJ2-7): DAMVIQNPRYQVTQFGKPVTLSCSQTLNHNVMYWYQQKSSQAPKLLFHYYDKDFNNEADTPDNFQSRRPNTSFCFLDIRSPGLGDTAMYLCATSRWIAVLSYEQYFGPGTRLTVT.

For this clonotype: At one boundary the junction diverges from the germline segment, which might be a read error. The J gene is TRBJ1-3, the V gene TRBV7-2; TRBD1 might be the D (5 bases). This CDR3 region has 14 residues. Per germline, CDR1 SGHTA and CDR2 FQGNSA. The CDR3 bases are TGTGCCAGCAGCCAGACAGTCTCTGGACACACCATATATTTT. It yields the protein CASSQTVSGHTIYF.

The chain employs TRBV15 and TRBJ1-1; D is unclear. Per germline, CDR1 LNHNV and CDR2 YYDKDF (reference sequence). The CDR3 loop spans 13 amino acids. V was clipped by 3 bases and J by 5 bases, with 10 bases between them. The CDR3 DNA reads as TGTGCCACCAGCAGGGACCTGGGGACTGAAGCTTTCTTT. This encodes CATSRDLGTEAFF.

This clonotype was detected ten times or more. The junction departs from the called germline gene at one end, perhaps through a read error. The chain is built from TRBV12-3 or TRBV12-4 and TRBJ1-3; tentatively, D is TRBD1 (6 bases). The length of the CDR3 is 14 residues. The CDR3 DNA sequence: TGCGCCAGCAGCTTGAGGGGGTCTGGAAACACCATATATTTT. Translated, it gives CASSLRGSGNTIYF.

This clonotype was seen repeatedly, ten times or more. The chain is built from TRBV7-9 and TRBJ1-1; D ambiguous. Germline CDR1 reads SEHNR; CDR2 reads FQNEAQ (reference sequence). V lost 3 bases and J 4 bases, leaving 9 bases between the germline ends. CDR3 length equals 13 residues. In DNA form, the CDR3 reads TGTGCCAGCAGCTTTAGGCAATCCACTGAAGCTTTCTTT. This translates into CASSFRQSTEAFF.

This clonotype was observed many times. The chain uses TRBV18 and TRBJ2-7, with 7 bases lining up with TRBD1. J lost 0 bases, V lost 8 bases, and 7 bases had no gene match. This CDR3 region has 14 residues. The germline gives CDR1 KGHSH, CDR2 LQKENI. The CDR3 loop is CASSPRDSSYEQYF. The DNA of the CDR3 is TGTGCCAGCAGCCCTAGGGACAGCTCCTACGAGCAGTACTTC.

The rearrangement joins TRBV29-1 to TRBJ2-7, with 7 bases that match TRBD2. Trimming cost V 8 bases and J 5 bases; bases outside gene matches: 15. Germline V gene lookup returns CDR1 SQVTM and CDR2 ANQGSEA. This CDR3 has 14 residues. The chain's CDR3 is CSFNWGGSLDEQYF. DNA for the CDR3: TGCAGCTTTAATTGGGGGGGGAGTCTAGACGAGCAGTACTTC.

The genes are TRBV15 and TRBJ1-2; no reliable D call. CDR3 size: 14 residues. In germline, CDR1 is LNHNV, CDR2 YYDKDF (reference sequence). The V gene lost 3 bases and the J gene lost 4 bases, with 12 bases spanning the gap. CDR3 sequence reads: CATSSLGGFYGYTF. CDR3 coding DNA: TGTGCCACCAGCAGCTTGGGCGGGTTCTATGGCTACACCTTC.

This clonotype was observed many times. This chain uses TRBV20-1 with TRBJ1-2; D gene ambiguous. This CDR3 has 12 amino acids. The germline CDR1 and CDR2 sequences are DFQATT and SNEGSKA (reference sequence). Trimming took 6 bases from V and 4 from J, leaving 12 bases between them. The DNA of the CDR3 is TGCAGTGCAACCCCGAAGTTCTATGGCTACACCTTC. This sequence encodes CSATPKFYGYTF.

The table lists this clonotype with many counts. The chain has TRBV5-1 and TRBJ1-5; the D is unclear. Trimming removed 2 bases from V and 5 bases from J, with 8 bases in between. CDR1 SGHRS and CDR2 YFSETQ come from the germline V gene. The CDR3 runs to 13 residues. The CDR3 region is CASSFEIDQPQHF. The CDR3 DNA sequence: TGCGCCAGCAGCTTCGAGATCGATCAGCCCCAGCATTTT.

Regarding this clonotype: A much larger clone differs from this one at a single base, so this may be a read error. CDR3 sequence: CASSQPVGPRHF. The DNA for the CDR3 is TGCGCCAGCAGCCAACCGGTAGGACCCCGGCATTTT. This chain links TRBV4-1 with TRBJ1-5; unclear D gene. This CDR3 is built from 12 residues. Per germline, CDR1 MGHRA and CDR2 YSYEKL.

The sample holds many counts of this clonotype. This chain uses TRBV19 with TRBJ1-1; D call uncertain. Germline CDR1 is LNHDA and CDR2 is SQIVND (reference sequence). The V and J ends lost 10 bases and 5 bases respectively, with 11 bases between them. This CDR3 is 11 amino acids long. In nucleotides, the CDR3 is TGTGCCACCATGTCGGGGACTGAAGCTTTCTTT. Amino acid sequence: CATMSGTEAFF.

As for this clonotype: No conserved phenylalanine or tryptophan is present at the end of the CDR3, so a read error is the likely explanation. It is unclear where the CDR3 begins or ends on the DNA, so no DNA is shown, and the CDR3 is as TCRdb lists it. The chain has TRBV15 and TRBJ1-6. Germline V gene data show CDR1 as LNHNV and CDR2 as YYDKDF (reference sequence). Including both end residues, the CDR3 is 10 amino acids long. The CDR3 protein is CATSRGQAGG.

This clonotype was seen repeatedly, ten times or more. The CDR3 DNA sequence: TGTGCCAGCAGCCTGCTAGCGGAACAAGAGACCCAGTACTTC. This gives the protein CASSLLAEQETQYF. The chain uses TRBV7-8 and TRBJ2-5; 7 bases line up with TRBD2. The trim removed 5 bases at V and 2 bases at J, leaving 5 bases unmatched. CDR3 length equals 14 residues. CDR1 and CDR2 (germline): SGHVS, FQNEAQ. Looking up the rest from reference TRBV7-8 and TRBJ2-5 gives the full variable domain: GAGVSQSPRYKVAKRGQDVALRCDPISGHVSLFWYQQALGQGPEFLTYFQNEAQLDKSGLPSDRFFAERPEGSVSTLKIQRTQQEDSAVYLCASSLLAEQETQYFGPGTRLLVL.

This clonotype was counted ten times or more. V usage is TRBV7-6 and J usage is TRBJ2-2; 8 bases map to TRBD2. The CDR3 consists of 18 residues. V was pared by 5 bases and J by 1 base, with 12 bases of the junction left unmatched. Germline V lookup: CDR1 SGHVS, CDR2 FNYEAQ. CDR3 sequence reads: CASSASGRITLNTGELFF. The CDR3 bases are TGTGCCAGCAGCGCAAGCGGGAGAATTACCCTGAACACCGGGGAGCTGTTTTTT.

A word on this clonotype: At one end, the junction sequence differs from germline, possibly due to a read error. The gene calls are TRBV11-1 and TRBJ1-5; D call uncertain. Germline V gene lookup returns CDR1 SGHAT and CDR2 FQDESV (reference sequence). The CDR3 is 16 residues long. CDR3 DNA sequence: TGCGCCAGCAGCTTGGGGTCGAATAGGGGCAATCAGCCCCAGCATTTT. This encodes CASSLGSNRGNQPQHF.

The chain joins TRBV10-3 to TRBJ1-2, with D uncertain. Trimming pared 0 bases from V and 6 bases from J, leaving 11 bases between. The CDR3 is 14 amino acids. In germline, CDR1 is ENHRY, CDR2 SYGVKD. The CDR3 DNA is TGTGCCATCAGTGAGTCACCCAAGAGGGATGGCTACACCTTC. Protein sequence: CAISESPKRDGYTF.

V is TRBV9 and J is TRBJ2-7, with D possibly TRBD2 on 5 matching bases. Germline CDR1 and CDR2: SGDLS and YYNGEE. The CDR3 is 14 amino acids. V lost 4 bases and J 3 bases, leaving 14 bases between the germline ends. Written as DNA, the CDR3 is TGTGCCAGCAGCACGGACTTGCCCAACTACGAGCAGTACTTC. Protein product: CASSTDLPNYEQYF.

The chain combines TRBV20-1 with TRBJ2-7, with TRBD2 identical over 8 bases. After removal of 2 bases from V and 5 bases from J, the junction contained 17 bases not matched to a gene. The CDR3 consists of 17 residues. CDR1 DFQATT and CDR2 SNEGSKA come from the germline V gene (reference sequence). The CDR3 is CSARSVAGLGLGDEQYF. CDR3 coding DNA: TGCAGTGCTAGATCCGTAGCGGGACTAGGCTTGGGCGACGAGCAGTACTTC.

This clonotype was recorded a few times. The CDR3 DNA follows: TGTGCCAGCAGTTTAGAAAATGGTGGGGCCAACGTCCTGACTTTC. Translating it yields CASSLENGGANVLTF. This chain uses TRBV28 with TRBJ2-6; D is undetermined. The germline V gene encodes CDR1 MDHEN and CDR2 SYDVKM. V lost 2 bases, J lost 3 bases, and 8 bases lay in between. This CDR3 has 15 amino acids.